Given below is one T cell receptor (beta chain) in context. Its antigen is currently unknown. This specimen belongs to a study of T cell responses to AZD1222 COVID-19 vaccine. General study results and limits: Recipients of AZD1222 seropositive at baseline numbered only 5 to 7.

Libraries were prepared by immunoSEQ multiplex PCR; TCRdb keeps only in-frame clonotypes and omits some of them. The sample lists roughly 100,000 clones; around 90% were seen once. The receptor's source is an adult who received the AZD1222 COVID-19 vaccine. This sample comprised peripheral blood, obtained 28 days after the second AZD1222 dose.

The CDR3 region is CASTGRATGELFF. CDR3 nucleotide sequence: TGTGCCAGCACCGGCAGGGCCACCGGGGAGCTGTTTTTT. The chain links TRBV7-9 to TRBJ2-2, with a weak D call TRBD1 (5 bases). The CDR3 has 13 amino acids. Trimming stripped 7 bases from V and 4 bases from J, with 10 bases between. Germline CDR1 reads SEHNR; CDR2 reads FQNEAQ (reference sequence).